The T cell receptor (beta chain) under discussion was sequenced for a study of blood T cells in healthy people across ages. Study as a whole: About one barcoded beta molecule per two T cells came from capture by template switching.

Per sample, a minimum of 7 million PBMCs were isolated. With a J-beta primer mix and a sample-barcoded 5' primer, a second PCR ran 7 to 11 cycles. Using its own MiXCR run on the 5' RACE reads, TCRdb lists one record per CDR3 protein. The data contain 800,000 to 950,000 distinct CDR3 sequences, around 34% of them singletons. This CDR3 has 15 residues. Per the germline V gene, CDR1 is KGHSH and CDR2 is LQKENI. Notes on this clonotype: As yet, its antigen is unknown.

Overall study findings and caveats: Roughly linear age-related decline in beta diversity appeared, significant by age around 42. Long-lived and aged donors differed, with more naive CD4+ cells and higher diversity in the long-lived.

The chain combines TRBV18 with TRBJ2-5, with D perhaps matching TRBD1 or TRBD2 (5 bases each). The end of the DNA aligns better with TRBJ2-1, so the J call may be wrong. The sequenced sample consisted of blood. This clonotype originated in a man aged 18 to 30 in good health. CDR3 loop: CASSPRRDPAGTQFF. The CDR3 nucleotides are TGTGCCAGCTCACCCCGCAGGGATCCGGCAGGGACCCAGTTCTTC.